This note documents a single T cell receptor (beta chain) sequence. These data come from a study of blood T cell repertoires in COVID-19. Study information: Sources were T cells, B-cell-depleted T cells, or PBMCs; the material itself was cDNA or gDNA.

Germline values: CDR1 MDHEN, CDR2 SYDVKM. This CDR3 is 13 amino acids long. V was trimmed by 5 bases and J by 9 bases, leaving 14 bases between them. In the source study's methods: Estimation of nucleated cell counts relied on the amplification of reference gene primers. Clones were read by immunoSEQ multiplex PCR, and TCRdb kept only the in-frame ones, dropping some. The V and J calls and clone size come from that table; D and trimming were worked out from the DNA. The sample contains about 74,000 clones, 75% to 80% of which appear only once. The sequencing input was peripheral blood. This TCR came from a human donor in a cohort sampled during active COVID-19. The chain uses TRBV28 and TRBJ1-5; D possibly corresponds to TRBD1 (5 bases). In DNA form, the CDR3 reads TGTGCCAGCAGTCGAGACAGAACCCGGCCCCAGCATTTT. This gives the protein CASSRDRTRPQHF.